This T cell receptor beta chain stems from a study of blood T cell repertoires in COVID-19. This table comes from immunoSEQ multiplex PCR, and its TCRdb copy is limited to in-frame clones, with some not included. The sample has roughly 300,000 clones; 81% are singletons. V was trimmed by 0 bases and J by 6 bases, leaving 8 bases between them. The CDR3 covers 13 residues. Germline V gene sequence: CDR1 MGHDK, CDR2 SYGVNS. The chain uses TRBV25-1 and TRBJ1-2; D call uncertain. The sequenced sample consisted of peripheral blood. The receptor was derived from a woman aged 55 to 70 with active or convalescent COVID-19. The CDR3 region has the DNA TGTGCCAGCAGTGAATATTCCCGGGATGGCTACACCTTC. It yields the protein CASSEYSRDGYTF.